The present TCR beta chain was sequenced within a study of cytomegalovirus exposure and HLA in healthy donors. With 60 Vbeta and 13 Jbeta primers, the PCR was carried out. Profiling relied on immunoSEQ multiplex PCR, and the TCRdb table lists in-frame clones only, not all of them. Of tens of thousands of clones listed, 63% are singletons. With regard to this clone: Its antigen is not known.

There are 14 residues in the CDR3. CDR1 SGHRS and CDR2 YFSETQ come from the germline V gene. V was cut by 2 bases and J by 2 bases, with 10 bases left in between. Study-wide findings and caveats: Analyzed later, association rates of TCRs varied across HLA loci, with DRB1 most and HLA-C fewest.

The sequence was collected from a woman in her twenties or thirties in good health and CMV-seronegative. Sequenced input: PBMCs. This rearrangement joins TRBV5-1 to TRBJ2-5; tentative D call: TRBD2 (6 bases). The CDR3 reads CASSFLAGQETQYF. DNA of the CDR3: TGCGCCAGCAGCTTTCTGGCGGGACAAGAGACCCAGTACTTC. The whole variable domain, filled in from reference TRBV5-1 and TRBJ2-5, reads KAGVTQTPRYLIKTRGQQVTLSCSPISGHRSVSWYQQTPGQGLQFLFEYFSETQRNKGNFPGRFSGRQFSNSRSEMNVSTLELGDSALYLCASSFLAGQETQYFGPGTRLLVL.